The TCR beta chain described here comes from a study of shared clonotypes between healthy human individuals (dated by TCRdb to the early 2020s). Broadly, across the study: The cohort included three men and two women between 18 and 49 years of age. For each donor, CD4 naive and CD4 memory were each given three plates, CD8 naive was given two plates, and CD8 memory was given one plate. To estimate repertoire size and how much clonotypes are shared between individuals, the study performed deep sequencing of blood TCR repertoires from roughly five healthy adults. Different laboratories and diverse techniques were used to prepare libraries and sequence TCR repertoires, to increase sequencing depth and limit assay-specific biases. Between about 0.85 and 9.5 billion PBMCs per donor were obtained by leukapheresis. What the research found in general, with its limitations: Even with the large sequencing depth, rarefaction of the sorted-subset datasets indicated that sequencing was incomplete. Around 5% of naive CD4, around 4% of naive CD8, approximately 2.2% of memory CD4, and about 0.4% of memory CD8 clonotypes were shared across a few donors. Naive subsets generally had larger estimated clonotype richness than memory subsets did. Pairwise subsampling indicated that sequencing depth was expected to affect the degree of clonotype sharing among donors. The small number of donors limited the genetic and exposure-history diversity represented. Sampling was limited to blood, and TCR repertoires in tissue likely differ from TCR repertoires in blood. Compared with non-shared clonotypes, the clonotypes found in all four sorted-subset donors had higher generation probabilities.

The donors were healthy, HIV-negative adults with no recently reported acute infections or vaccinations. Only Caucasian adults living in Nashville, Tennessee, USA were represented among the donors. CD4+ T cells were enriched through magnetic negative selection, after which naive cells were positively selected on CD45RA and the remaining negative fraction served as the memory subset. After blood collection by leukapheresis, PBMCs were isolated using Ficoll-Histopaque density gradient centrifugation and then cryopreserved in the vapor phase of liquid nitrogen. Analytical flow cytometry was used to check the purity and quantity of each magnetically sorted T cell population. Genomic DNA was isolated from every sorted fraction and measured by UV absorbance on a Nanodrop 2000c. TCR CDR3 regions were amplified from genomic DNA by multiplex PCR using the deep immunoSEQ assay. Extracted genomic DNA from each cell subset was distributed evenly across all wells of several immunoSEQ 96-well plates, and each plate was treated as a replicate. For sorted subsets, about 200 ng genomic DNA, equal to 25,000 to 35,000 T cell genomes, was loaded into each replicate PCR. The purified libraries were quantified using a Qubit 3.0 fluorometer, sized with a Bioanalyzer 2100, and then quantified again using the KAPA Library Quantification kit. Every immunoSEQ 96-well plate was sequenced on a dedicated single-read 150-cycle Illumina NextSeq 550 flow cell. The authors processed their data as follows. Because only junctional sequences without quality scores were contained in the immunoSEQ output, filtering matching that applied to full-length reads could not be performed. Sequences were annotated with PyIR, a Python wrapper for IgBLAST v1.9, using IMGT germline references to assign V/J genes and CDR3. Reads were filtered out if the reads had weak V/J assignments (E-value above 1e-6), no CDR3, stop codons, out-of-frame junctions, or ambiguous translated residues. V3J clonotypes were defined as sequences sharing the same inferred V gene, J gene, and CDR3 amino acid sequence. To compute the percentage overlap between repertoires, the number of shared unique clonotypes was divided by the size of the smaller repertoire. Three approaches were used to assess repertoire richness: RTK rarefaction, the Chao1 estimator, and Recon v2.1 estimates of unobserved clonotypes. For all TCRbeta clonotypes obtained by the gDNA method from a few donors, generation probabilities were computed with OLGA. TCRdb's version of the immuneACCESS table is confined to in-frame rearrangements and falls short of the full clone set. An unresolved V gene accounts for under half of the shortfall where checked; the remainder is of unknown origin. V and J calls and clone size are copied from that table; D and trimming were computed from the DNA. The sample has more than 2,000,000 clones on record, 85% to 95% of them singletons. The top ten clones comprise 0.35% to 0.5% of the sample.

To note about this clone: Its antigen remains undetermined. The record has no base qualities; no much larger clone is one base away.

Source material: naive CD4+ T cells from PBMCs. The meaning of the sample's cell subset or site label: CD45RA+ positively selected. The TCR sequence derives from a man younger than 30 in good health. Some clones in this sample may be carry-over from other donors' samples.

The CDR3 here reads CSVEDENRDNEQFF. The bases are TGCAGCGTTGAGGATGAAAACAGAGACAATGAGCAGTTCTTC. This chain is built from TRBV29-1 and TRBJ2-1; there is no confident call for the D gene. Looking up the germline V gene yields CDR1 SQVTM and CDR2 ANQGSEA. Spanning cysteine to phenylalanine, the CDR3 consists of 14 amino acids. Here the CDR3 DNA is all that survives: 42 bases in frame from base 1. A distance of 14 bases separates the germline ends of V and J, which lose 3 bases and 5 bases respectively.